The 17 T cell receptor beta chains in this list originate from one sample, sequenced in a study of T cell responses to AZD1222 COVID-19 vaccine. Sequencing was performed with immunoSEQ multiplex PCR; in TCRdb, only in-frame clones are kept and a portion is missing. Here the sample spans 150,000 to 200,000 clones, about 92% being singletons. Sequencing used peripheral blood, obtained on day 0 of MenACWY control vaccination. The receptors were sampled from an adult in good health.

The chain combines TRBV28 with TRBJ2-1; 12 nucleotides match TRBD2. The germline V gene has CDR1 MDHEN and CDR2 SYDVKM. The ends lost 6 bases at V and 0 bases at J; junction bases unmatched: 12. The CDR3 is 19 amino acids. The CDR3 sequence is CASRQILAGGRSSYNEQFF. CDR3 in DNA: TGTGCCAGCAGACAGATACTAGCGGGAGGACGGAGCTCCTACAATGAGCAGTTCTTC.

The chain recombines TRBV11-3 with TRBJ2-5; no definite D call. The CDR3 loop spans 15 amino acids. Per germline, CDR1 SGHNT and CDR2 YENEEA. The germline V and J ends were trimmed by 1 base and 7 bases, with 16 bases remaining between them. The CDR3 reads CASSLGSFATGTQYF. The CDR3 DNA is TGTGCCAGCAGCTTAGGGTCCTTCGCGACGGGGACCCAGTACTTC. The whole variable domain, filled in from reference TRBV11-3 and TRBJ2-5, reads EAGVVQSPRYKIIEKKQPVAFWCNPISGHNTLYWYLQNLGQGPELLIRYENEEAVDDSQLPKDRFSAERLKGVDSTLKIQPAELGDSAVYLCASSLGSFATGTQYFGPGTRLLVL.

The sample holds one count of this clone. V is TRBV7-3 and J is TRBJ2-7, with D tentatively TRBD2 (5 bases). CDR3 size: 13 residues. V lost 5 bases and J 5 bases, leaving 13 bases between the germline ends. The germline V gene has CDR1 SGHTA and CDR2 FQGTGA. CDR3 DNA sequence: TGTGCCAGCAGCCCCCGGCGGGCAGACGAGCAGTACTTC. Translation: CASSPRRADEQYF.

The genes are TRBV6-5 and TRBJ1-5; maybe TRBD1 (6 bases). The CDR3 loop spans 12 amino acids. The germline gives CDR1 MNHEY, CDR2 SVGAGI. Trimming removed 3 bases from V and 11 bases from J, with 11 bases in between. The CDR3 reads CASSYSEGAQHF. The CDR3, as DNA: TGTGCCAGCAGTTATTCGGAGGGGGCCCAGCATTTT.

The chain carries TRBV5-6 and TRBJ1-5, with TRBD1 matching over 8 bases. The germline gives CDR1 SGHDT, CDR2 YYEEEE. The CDR3 extends over 15 amino acids. Germline trimming cut 0 bases from V and 1 base from J; bases unmatched to any gene: 0. CDR3 DNA: TGTGCCAGCAGCTTGGGGACAGGGAGCAATCAGCCCCAGCATTTT. Residues: CASSLGTGSNQPQHF.

The chain carries TRBV10-2 and TRBJ1-6, with no clear D. CDR3 length: 17 residues. The germline V gene encodes CDR1 WSHSY and CDR2 SAAADI. V lost 4 bases, J lost 8 bases, and 21 bases lay in between. CDR3 coding DNA: TGCGCCAGCAGTGCTGTAGGACGGACTACCCTGGATTCACCCCTCCACTTT. This gives the protein CASSAVGRTTLDSPLHF.

The V call is TRBV19, the J call TRBJ2-2; 8 nucleotides match TRBD1. CDR3 length: 14 amino acids. From germline, CDR1 is LNHDA and CDR2 SQIVND (reference sequence). Unmatched junction bases numbered 3, after V lost 3 bases and J lost 6 bases. CDR3 nucleotides: TGTGCCAGTAGTATGGGACAGGTCTCCGGGGAGCTGTTTTTT. Residues: CASSMGQVSGELFF.

This chain uses TRBV21-1 with TRBJ2-4; the table gives TRBD2 as D, unverified against the DNA. TRBV21-1 is shown as a pseudogene. The CDR3 contains 16 residues. Written as DNA, the CDR3 is TGTGCCAGCAGCAATGGGCGGGGACTAGCCAAAAACATTCAGTACTTC. This encodes CASSNGRGLAKNIQYF.

The rearrangement links TRBV19 to TRBJ2-7; TRBD2 matches at 13 bases. The V gene's germline CDR1 is LNHDA and CDR2 SQIVND (reference sequence). This CDR3 region has 17 residues. V lost 5 bases and J lost 9; bases outside the gene matches: 16. Here the CDR3 DNA reads TGTGCCAGTAGTCACGCGCCCGATTGGACTAGCGGGAGCGGGCAGTACTTC. This codes for CASSHAPDWTSGSGQYF.

The rearrangement uses TRBV2 and TRBJ1-1, with D possibly being TRBD1 (6 bases). CDR3 length equals 13 residues. The ends were cut back, 1 base at V and 3 bases at J, with 6 bases in the middle. Germline CDR1 and CDR2: SNHLY and FYNNEI. Written as DNA, the CDR3 is TGTGCCAGCAGTGAAGAGGGGGACACTGAAGCTTTCTTT. Translating gives CASSEEGDTEAFF. The full variable domain, with the rest looked up from reference TRBV2 and TRBJ1-1, is EPEVTQTPSHQVTQMGQEVILRCVPISNHLYFYWYRQILGQKVEFLVSFYNNEISEKSEIFDDQFSVERPDGSNFTLKIRSTKLEDSAMYFCASSEEGDTEAFFGQGTRLTVV.

This clone showed up just a few times. The V call is TRBV5-1, the J call TRBJ1-6, with TRBD1 matching 7 bases. The length of the CDR3 is 15 residues. Trimming took 0 bases from V and 13 from J; bases not matched to a gene: 10. CDR1 is SGHRS, CDR2 YFSETQ, per germline. The CDR3 here is CASSLAGTEYLPLHF. CDR3 nucleotide sequence: TGCGCCAGCAGCTTGGCCGGGACAGAGTACTTGCCCCTCCACTTT.

This clone appeared a single time. This sequence joins TRBV21-1 and TRBJ2-7; TRBD1 was called by the table and not checked on the DNA. TRBV21-1 represents a pseudogene. CDR3 length: 16 residues. CDR3 DNA: TGTGCCAGCCGATTGAACCAGGGATCAGCCACCCACGAGCAGTACTTC. Translation: CASRLNQGSATHEQYF.

This chain connects TRBV12-5 to TRBJ1-3; 8 bases are shared with TRBD1. The J segment lost 0 bases and the V segment lost 6 bases, leaving 4 bases of the junction unmatched. The CDR3 has 15 residues. Germline V gene sequence: CDR1 LGHNT, CDR2 FRNRAP. CDR3: CASGTGQGSGNTIYF. As DNA, the CDR3 is TGTGCTAGTGGCACTGGACAGGGCTCTGGAAACACCATATATTTT.

Written as DNA, the CDR3 is TGTGCCAGCAGGATAGGGGGAGGCCCGAACACCGGGGAGCTGTTTTTT. Amino acids: CASRIGGGPNTGELFF. The chain is built from TRBV2 and TRBJ2-2; perhaps D is TRBD1 or TRBD2 (6 bases each). The CDR3 runs to 16 residues. V dropped 6 bases and J dropped 0 bases, with 14 bases sitting between them. Germline assignment: CDR1 SNHLY and CDR2 FYNNEI.

The chain is built from TRBV6-1 and TRBJ2-2; no firm D call. Germline V lookup: CDR1 MNHNS, CDR2 SASEGT. V dropped 2 bases and J dropped 6 bases, with 16 bases sitting between them. This CDR3 contains 16 residues. The CDR3 nucleotides read TGTGCCAGCAGTGAATCCGGGCCTCAAGCCCCCGGGGAGCTGTTTTTT. It is translated as CASSESGPQAPGELFF.

This clone was seen a handful of times. The chain carries TRBV6-2 or TRBV6-3 and TRBJ1-5, with D maybe TRBD1 (5 bases). Germline CDR1 is MNHEY and CDR2 is SVGEGT. Trimming left V 2 bases short and J 4 bases short, with 18 bases between. The CDR3 is made up of 17 amino acids. CDR3 in amino acids: CASSYIRRDSLNQPQHF. CDR3 DNA sequence: TGTGCCAGCAGTTACATACGACGAGACAGCTTAAATCAGCCCCAGCATTTT.

This chain connects TRBV12-5 to TRBJ2-1; D call uncertain. The V end lost 2 bases, the J end lost 9 bases, and 8 bases lay between the germline ends. The CDR3 totals 12 residues. CDR1 is LGHNT, CDR2 FRNRAP, per germline. The CDR3 protein is CASGLPAGEQFF. CDR3 DNA: TGTGCTAGTGGTTTGCCTGCAGGTGAGCAGTTCTTC.